The present T cell receptor (beta chain) was sequenced within a study of cytomegalovirus exposure and HLA in healthy donors. Healthy bone marrow donors formed the donor group. There were likely unrecorded immune exposures, though donors were nominally healthy when sampled. With respect to this clone: The sample holds other DNA sequences that translate to the same CDR3.

60 Vbeta and 13 Jbeta primers were used in PCR. Clones were read by immunoSEQ multiplex PCR, and TCRdb kept only the in-frame ones, dropping some. Among under 300,000 clones listed, 70% to 90% were seen once. Per germline, CDR1 KGHSH and CDR2 LQKENI. V was pared by 3 bases and J by 3 bases, with 8 bases between. The CDR3 sequence is 13 residues long. The chain recombines TRBV18 with TRBJ1-2; D perhaps matches TRBD1 (6 bases). This receptor was identified in a woman aged 60-70 years in good health and CMV-seropositive. The specimen was PBMCs. CDR3 nucleotide sequence: TGTGCCAGCTCACCTCGGACAGACTATGGCTACACCTTC. Protein: CASSPRTDYGYTF.